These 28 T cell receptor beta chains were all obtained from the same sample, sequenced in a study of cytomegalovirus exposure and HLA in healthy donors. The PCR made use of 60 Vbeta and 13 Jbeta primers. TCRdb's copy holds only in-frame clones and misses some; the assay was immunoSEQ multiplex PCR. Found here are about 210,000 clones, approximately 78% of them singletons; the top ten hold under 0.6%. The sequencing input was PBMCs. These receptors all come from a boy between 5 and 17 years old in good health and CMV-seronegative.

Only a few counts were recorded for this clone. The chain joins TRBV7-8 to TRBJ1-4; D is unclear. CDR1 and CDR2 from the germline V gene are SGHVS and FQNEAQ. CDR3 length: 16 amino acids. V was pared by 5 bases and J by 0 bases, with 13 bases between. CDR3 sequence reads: CASSPMGQATNEKLFF. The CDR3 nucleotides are TGTGCCAGCAGCCCTATGGGCCAGGCAACTAATGAAAAACTGTTTTTT.

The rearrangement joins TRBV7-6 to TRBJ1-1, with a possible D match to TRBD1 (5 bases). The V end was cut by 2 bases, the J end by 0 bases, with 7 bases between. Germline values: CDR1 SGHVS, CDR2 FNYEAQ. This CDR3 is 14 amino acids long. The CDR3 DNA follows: TGTGCCAGCAGCTTATCAGGGCTGAACACTGAAGCTTTCTTT. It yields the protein CASSLSGLNTEAFF.

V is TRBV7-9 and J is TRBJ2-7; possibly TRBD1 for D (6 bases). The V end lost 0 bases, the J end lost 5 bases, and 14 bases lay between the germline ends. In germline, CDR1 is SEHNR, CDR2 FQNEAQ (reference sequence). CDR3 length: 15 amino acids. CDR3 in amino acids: CASSLALGQLNEQYF. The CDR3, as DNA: TGTGCCAGCAGCTTAGCGCTAGGACAGCTAAACGAGCAGTACTTC.

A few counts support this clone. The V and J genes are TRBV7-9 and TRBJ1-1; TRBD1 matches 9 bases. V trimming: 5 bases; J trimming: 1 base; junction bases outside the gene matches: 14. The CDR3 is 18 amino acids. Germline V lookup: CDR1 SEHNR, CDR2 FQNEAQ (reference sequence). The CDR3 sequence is CASSPKLTGGSRNTEAFF. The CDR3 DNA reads TGTGCCAGCAGCCCCAAATTAACAGGGGGCTCTCGGAACACTGAAGCTTTCTTT.

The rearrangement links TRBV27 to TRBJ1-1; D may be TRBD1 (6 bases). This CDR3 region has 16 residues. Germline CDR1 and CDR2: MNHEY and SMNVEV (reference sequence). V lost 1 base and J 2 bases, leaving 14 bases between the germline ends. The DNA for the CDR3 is TGTGCCAGCAGTTTATTTGGGGGTGGGACAAACACTGAAGCTTTCTTT. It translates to CASSLFGGGTNTEAFF.

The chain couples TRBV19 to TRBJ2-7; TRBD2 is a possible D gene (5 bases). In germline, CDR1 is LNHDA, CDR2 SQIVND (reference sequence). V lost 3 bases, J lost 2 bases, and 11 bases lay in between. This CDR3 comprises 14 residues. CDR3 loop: CASSMPGTPYEQYF. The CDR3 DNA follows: TGTGCCAGTAGTATGCCGGGAACACCCTACGAGCAGTACTTC.

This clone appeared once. The CDR3 here is CASSLGDIRGRRGRRETQYF. In DNA, the CDR3 is TGTGCCAGCAGCTTAGGAGATATCAGAGGGCGAAGAGGTAGAAGAGAGACCCAGTACTTC. This chain connects TRBV11-3 to TRBJ2-5; weak D call: TRBD2 (5 bases). The V gene lost 1 base and the J gene lost 4 bases, with 28 bases spanning the gap. Per the germline V gene, CDR1 is SGHNT and CDR2 is YENEEA. The CDR3 contains 20 residues. The full variable domain, its missing parts supplied by reference TRBV11-3 and TRBJ2-5, is EAGVVQSPRYKIIEKKQPVAFWCNPISGHNTLYWYLQNLGQGPELLIRYENEEAVDDSQLPKDRFSAERLKGVDSTLKIQPAELGDSAVYLCASSLGDIRGRRGRRETQYFGPGTRLLVL.

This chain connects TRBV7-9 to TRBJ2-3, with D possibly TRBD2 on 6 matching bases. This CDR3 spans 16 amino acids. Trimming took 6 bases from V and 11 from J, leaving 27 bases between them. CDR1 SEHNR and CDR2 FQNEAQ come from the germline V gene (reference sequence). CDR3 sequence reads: CASSVSYAGPLPVQYF. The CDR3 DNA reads TGTGCCAGCAGTGTATCCTACGCGGGGCCTCTCCCGGTGCAGTATTTT. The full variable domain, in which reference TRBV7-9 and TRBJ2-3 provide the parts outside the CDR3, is DTGVSQNPRHKITKRGQNVTFRCDPISEHNRLYWYRQTLGQGPEFLTYFQNEAQLEKSRLLSDRFSAERPKGSFSTLEIQRTEQGDSAMYLCASSVSYAGPLPVQYFGPGTRLTVL.

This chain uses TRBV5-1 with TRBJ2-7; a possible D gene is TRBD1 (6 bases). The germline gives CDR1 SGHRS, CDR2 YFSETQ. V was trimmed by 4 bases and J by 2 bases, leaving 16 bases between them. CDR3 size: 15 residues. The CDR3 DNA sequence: TGCGCCAGCAGCACTAACAGGGATGGCCCCTACGAGCAGTACTTC. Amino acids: CASSTNRDGPYEQYF.

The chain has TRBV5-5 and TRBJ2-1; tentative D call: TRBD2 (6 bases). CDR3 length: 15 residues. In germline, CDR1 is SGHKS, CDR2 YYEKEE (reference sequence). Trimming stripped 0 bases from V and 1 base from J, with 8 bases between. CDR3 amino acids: CASSLVAVSYNEQFF. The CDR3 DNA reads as TGTGCCAGCAGCTTGGTAGCGGTTTCCTACAATGAGCAGTTCTTC.

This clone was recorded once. The CDR3 DNA reads as TGTGCCAGCAGCGCCAGACAGGGGGCGCTGCAGTACTTC. It encodes CASSARQGALQYF. The J gene is TRBJ2-7, the V gene TRBV7-2, with 10 bases that match TRBD1. The J segment lost 9 bases and the V segment lost 5 bases, leaving 7 bases of the junction unmatched. Germline V gene sequence: CDR1 SGHTA, CDR2 FQGNSA. CDR3 length: 13 residues.

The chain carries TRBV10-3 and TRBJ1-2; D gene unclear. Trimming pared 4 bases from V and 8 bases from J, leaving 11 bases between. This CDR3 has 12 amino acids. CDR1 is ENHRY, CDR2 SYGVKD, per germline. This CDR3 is CAISVLGDGYTF. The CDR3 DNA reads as TGTGCCATCAGTGTCTTGGGAGACGGCTACACCTTC.

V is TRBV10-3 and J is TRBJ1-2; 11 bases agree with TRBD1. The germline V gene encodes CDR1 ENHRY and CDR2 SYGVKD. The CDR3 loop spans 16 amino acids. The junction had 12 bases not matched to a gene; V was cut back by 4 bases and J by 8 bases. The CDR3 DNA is TGTGCCATCAGTGTCCCCGCCGGGACAGGGGGTTTAGGCTACACCTTC. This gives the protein CAISVPAGTGGLGYTF.

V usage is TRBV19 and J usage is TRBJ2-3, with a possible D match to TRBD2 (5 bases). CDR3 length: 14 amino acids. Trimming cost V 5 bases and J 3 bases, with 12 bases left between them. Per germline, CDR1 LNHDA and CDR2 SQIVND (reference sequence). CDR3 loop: CASSATRGTDTQYF. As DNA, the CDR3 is TGTGCCAGTAGTGCGACTCGGGGTACAGATACGCAGTATTTT.

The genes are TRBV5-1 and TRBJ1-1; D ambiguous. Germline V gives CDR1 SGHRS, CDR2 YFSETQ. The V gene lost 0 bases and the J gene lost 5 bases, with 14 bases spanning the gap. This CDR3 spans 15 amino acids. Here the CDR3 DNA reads TGCGCCAGCAGCTTGGGTCTGGGCGGGAGTACTGAAGCTTTCTTT. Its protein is CASSLGLGGSTEAFF.

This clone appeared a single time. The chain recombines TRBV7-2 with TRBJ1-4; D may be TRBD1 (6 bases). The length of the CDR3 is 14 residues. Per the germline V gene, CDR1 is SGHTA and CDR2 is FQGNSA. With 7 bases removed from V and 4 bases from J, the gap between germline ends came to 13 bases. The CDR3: CASKGQGNNEKLFF. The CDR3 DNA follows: TGTGCCAGCAAGGGCCAGGGGAATAATGAAAAACTGTTTTTT.

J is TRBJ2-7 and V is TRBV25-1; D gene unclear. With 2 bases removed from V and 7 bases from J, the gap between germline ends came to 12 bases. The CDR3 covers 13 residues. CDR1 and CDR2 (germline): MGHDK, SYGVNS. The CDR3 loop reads CASSEGPDGEQYF. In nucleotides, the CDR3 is TGTGCCAGCAGTGAAGGTCCAGACGGGGAGCAGTACTTC.

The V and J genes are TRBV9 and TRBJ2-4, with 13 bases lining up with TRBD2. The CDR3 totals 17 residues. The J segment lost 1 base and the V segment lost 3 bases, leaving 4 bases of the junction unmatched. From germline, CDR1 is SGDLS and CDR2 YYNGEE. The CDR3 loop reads CASSAGTSGAAKNIQYF. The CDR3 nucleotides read TGTGCCAGCAGCGCTGGGACTAGCGGGGCCGCCAAAAACATTCAGTACTTC.

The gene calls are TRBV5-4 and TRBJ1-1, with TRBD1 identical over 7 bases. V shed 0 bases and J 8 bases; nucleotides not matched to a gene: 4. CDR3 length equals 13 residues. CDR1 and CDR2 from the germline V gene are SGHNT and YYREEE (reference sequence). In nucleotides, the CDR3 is TGTGCCAGCAGCTTGGAGGGGGCCTGGGAAGCTTTCTTT. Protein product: CASSLEGAWEAFF.

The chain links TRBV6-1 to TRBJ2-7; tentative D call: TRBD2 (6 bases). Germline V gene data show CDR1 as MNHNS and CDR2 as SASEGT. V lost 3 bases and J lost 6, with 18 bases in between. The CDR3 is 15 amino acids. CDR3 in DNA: TGTGCCAGCAGTGACTCCGGGACGGGGGTTGTCGAGCAGTACTTC. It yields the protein CASSDSGTGVVEQYF.

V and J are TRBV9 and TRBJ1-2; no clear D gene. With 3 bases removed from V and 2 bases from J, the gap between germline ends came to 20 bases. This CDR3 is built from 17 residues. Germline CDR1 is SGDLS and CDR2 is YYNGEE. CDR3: CASSAPVVGAGNYGYTF. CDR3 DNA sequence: TGTGCCAGCAGCGCCCCGGTGGTAGGTGCAGGCAACTATGGCTACACCTTC.

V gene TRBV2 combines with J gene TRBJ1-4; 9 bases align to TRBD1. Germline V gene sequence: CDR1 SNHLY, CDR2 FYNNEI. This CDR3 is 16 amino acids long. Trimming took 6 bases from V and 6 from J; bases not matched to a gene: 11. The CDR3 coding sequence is TGTGCCAGCAGGGGAAACAGGGGGCGATTCTATGAAAAACTGTTTTTT. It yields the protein CASRGNRGRFYEKLFF. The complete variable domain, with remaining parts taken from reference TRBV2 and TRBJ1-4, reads EPEVTQTPSHQVTQMGQEVILRCVPISNHLYFYWYRQILGQKVEFLVSFYNNEISEKSEIFDDQFSVERPDGSNFTLKIRSTKLEDSAMYFCASRGNRGRFYEKLFFGSGTQLSVL.

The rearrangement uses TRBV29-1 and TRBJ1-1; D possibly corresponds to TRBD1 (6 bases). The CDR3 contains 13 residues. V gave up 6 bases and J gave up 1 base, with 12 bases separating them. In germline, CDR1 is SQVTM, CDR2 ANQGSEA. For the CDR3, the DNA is TGCAGCGTCGTAGACAGGCGGAACACTGAAGCTTTCTTT. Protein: CSVVDRRNTEAFF.

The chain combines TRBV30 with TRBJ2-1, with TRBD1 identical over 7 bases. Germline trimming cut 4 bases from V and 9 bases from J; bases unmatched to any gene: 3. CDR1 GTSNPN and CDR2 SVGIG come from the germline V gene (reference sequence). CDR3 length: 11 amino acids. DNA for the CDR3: TGTGCCTGGACAGGGGGTCTTGAGCAGTTCTTC. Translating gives CAWTGGLEQFF.

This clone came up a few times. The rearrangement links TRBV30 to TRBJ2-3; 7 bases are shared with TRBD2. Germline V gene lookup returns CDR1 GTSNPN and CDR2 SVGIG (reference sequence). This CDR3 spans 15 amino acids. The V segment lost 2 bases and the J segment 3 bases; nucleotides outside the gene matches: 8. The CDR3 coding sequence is TGTGCCTGGAGTCCGTGGGGAGGGCTGACAGATACGCAGTATTTT. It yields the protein CAWSPWGGLTDTQYF. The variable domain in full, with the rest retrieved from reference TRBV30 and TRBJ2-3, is SQTIHQWPATLVQPVGSPLSLECTVEGTSNPNLYWYRQAAGRGLQLLFYSVGIGQISSEVPQNLSASRPQDRQFILSSKKLLLSDSGFYLCAWSPWGGLTDTQYFGPGTRLTVL.

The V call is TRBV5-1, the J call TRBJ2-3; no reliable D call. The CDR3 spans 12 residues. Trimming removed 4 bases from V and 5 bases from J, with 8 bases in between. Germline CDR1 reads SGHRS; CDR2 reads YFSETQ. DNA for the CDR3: TGCGCCAGCAGCCACGAGAGAGATACGCAGTATTTT. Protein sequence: CASSHERDTQYF.

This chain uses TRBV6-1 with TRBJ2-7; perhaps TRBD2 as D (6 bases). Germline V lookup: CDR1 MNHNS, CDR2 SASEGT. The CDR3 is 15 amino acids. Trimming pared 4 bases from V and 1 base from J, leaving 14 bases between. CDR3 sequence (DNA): TGTGCCAGCAGTGGGGGGGTGGGGTTATCCTACGAGCAGTACTTC. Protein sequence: CASSGGVGLSYEQYF.

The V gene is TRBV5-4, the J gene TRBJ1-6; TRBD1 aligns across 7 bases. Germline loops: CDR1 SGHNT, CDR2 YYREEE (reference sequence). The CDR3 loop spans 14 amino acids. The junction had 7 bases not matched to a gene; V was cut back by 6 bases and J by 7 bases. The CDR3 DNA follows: TGTGCCAGCACCCCGACAGGGCCCAATTCACCCCTCCACTTT. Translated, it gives CASTPTGPNSPLHF.